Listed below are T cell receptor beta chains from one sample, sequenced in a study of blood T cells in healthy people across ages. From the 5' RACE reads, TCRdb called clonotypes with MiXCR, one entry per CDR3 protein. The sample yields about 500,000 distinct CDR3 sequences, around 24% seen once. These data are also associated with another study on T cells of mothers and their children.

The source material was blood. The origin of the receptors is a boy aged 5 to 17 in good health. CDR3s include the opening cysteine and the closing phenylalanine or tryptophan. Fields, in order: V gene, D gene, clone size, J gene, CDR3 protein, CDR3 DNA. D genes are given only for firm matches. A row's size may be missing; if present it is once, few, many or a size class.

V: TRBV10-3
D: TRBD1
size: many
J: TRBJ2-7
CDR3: CAISVRGGGEQYF
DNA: TGTGCCATCAGTGTAAGAGGGGGCGGCGAGCAGTACTTC

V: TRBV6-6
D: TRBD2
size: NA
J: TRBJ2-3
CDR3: CASSDPSGSKTDTQYF
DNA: TGTGCCAGCAGTGACCCTAGCGGGAGTAAGACAGATACGCAGTATTTT

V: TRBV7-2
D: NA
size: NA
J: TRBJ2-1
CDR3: CASSYDSSLDNEQFF
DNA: TGTGCCAGCAGCTACGACAGTTCGCTGGACAATGAGCAGTTCTTC

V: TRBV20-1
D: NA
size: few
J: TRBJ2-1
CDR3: CSARPSEWVPEQFF
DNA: TGCAGTGCTAGACCTAGCGAATGGGTTCCTGAGCAGTTCTTC

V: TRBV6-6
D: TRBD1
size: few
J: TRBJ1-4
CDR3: CASSAGGDDQKLFF
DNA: TGTGCCAGCAGTGCAGGGGGCGACGACCAAAAACTGTTTTTT

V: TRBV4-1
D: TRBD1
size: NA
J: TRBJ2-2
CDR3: CASSQAGGPNTGELFF
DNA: TGCGCCAGCAGCCAAGCAGGGGGCCCGAACACCGGGGAGCTGTTTTTT

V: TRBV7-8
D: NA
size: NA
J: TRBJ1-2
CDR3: CASSLNRGKASDNYGYTF
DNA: TGTGCCAGCAGCTTAAATAGGGGAAAGGCGTCGGATAACTATGGCTACACCTTC

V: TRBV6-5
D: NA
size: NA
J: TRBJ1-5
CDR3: CASRTGGAPDQPQHF
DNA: TGTGCCAGCAGGACGGGGGGGGCGCCAGATCAGCCCCAGCATTTT

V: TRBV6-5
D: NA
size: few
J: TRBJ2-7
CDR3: CASSYSPTEEGPTPYEQYF
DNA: TGTGCCAGCAGTTACTCTCCGACGGAGGAGGGACCTACCCCTTACGAGCAGTACTTC

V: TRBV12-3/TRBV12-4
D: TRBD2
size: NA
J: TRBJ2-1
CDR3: CASSLSSGTSYNEQFF
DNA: TGTGCCAGCAGTTTGAGTAGCGGGACTTCCTACAATGAGCAGTTCTTC

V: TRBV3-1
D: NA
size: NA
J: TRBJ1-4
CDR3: CASSQVVGGILFF
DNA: TGTGCCAGCAGCCAAGTCGTCGGGGGCATACTGTTTTTT

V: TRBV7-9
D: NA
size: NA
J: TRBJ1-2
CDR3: CASSFPGGSGYTF
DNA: TGTGCCAGCAGCTTCCCAGGAGGAAGTGGCTACACCTTC

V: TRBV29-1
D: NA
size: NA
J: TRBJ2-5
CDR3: CSVNQETQYF
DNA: TGCAGCGTGAATCAAGAGACCCAGTACTTC

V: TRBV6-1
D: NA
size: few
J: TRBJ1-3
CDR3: CASSEHGAFSGNTIYF
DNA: TGTGCCAGCAGTGAACATGGGGCCTTCTCTGGAAACACCATATATTTT

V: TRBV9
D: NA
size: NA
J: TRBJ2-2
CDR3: CASSAAMHLVRGELFF
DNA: TGTGCCAGCAGCGCTGCCATGCATCTGGTTCGCGGGGAGCTGTTTTTT

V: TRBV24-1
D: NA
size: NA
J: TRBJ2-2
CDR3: CATSDMDRNQPSNTGELFF
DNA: TGTGCCACCAGTGACATGGACAGAAACCAGCCATCGAACACCGGGGAGCTGTTTTTT

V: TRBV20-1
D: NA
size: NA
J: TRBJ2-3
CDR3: CSARDTGTALDTQYF
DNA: TGCAGTGCTAGAGATACCGGGACGGCCTTAGATACGCAGTATTTT

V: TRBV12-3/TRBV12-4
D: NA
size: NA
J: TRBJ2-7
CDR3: CASSLNSWGSGYEQYF
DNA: TGTGCCAGCAGTTTAAATTCATGGGGGTCTGGATACGAGCAGTACTTC

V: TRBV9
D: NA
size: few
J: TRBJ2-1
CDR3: CASSVRTNQALYEQFF
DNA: TGTGCCAGCAGCGTACGGACCAATCAGGCTTTGTATGAGCAGTTCTTC

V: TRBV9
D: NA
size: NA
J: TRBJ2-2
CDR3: CASSVGLSEGGELFF
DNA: TGTGCCAGCAGCGTAGGCCTATCGGAGGGCGGGGAGCTGTTTTTT

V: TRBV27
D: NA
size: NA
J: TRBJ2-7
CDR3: CASSLLGGGYEQYF
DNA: TGTGCCAGCAGTTTACTGGGGGGCGGTTACGAGCAGTACTTC

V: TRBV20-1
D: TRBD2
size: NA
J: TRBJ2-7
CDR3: CSARALTSGRGEQYF
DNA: TGCAGTGCTAGAGCCCTGACTAGCGGGAGGGGCGAGCAGTACTTC

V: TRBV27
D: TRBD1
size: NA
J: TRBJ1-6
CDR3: CASSSGTAYNSPLHF
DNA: TGTGCCAGCAGTTCCGGGACAGCCTATAATTCACCCCTCCACTTT

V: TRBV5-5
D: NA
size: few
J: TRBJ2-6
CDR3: CASTRPGGRVVSPSGANVLTF
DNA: TGTGCCAGCACCCGACCTGGGGGCAGGGTAGTTTCTCCCTCTGGGGCCAACGTCCTGACTTTC

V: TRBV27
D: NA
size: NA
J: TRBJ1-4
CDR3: CASRLNQGFEKLFF
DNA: TGTGCCAGCAGACTAAACCAGGGATTTGAAAAACTGTTTTTT

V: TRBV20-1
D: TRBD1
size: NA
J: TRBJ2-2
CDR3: CSARPVWDSANTGELFF
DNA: TGCAGTGCTAGGCCGGTTTGGGACAGTGCGAACACCGGGGAGCTGTTTTTT

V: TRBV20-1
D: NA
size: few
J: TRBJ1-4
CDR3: CSASPINEKLFF
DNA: TGCAGTGCTAGTCCGATTAATGAAAAACTGTTTTTT

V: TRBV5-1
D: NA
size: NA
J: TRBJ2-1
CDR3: CASSPSNTYNEQFF
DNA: TGCGCCAGCAGCCCCTCGAACACCTACAATGAGCAGTTCTTC

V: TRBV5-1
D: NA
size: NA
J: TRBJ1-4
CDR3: CASSLDLGGGNEKLFF
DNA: TGCGCCAGCAGCTTGGACCTTGGAGGCGGCAATGAAAAACTGTTTTTT

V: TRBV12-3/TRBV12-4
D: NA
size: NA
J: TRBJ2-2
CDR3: CASSPFGAGAGGELFF
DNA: TGTGCCAGCAGCCCTTTCGGGGCGGGGGCAGGCGGGGAGCTGTTTTTT

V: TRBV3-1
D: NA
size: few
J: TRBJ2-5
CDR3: CASESQETQYF
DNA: TGTGCCTCGGAGTCCCAAGAGACCCAGTACTTC

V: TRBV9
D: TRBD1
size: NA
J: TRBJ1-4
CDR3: CASSGMGWDSQNEKLFF
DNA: TGTGCCAGCAGCGGAATGGGATGGGACAGCCAAAATGAAAAACTGTTTTTT

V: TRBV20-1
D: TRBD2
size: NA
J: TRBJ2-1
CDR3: CSASPLAGGISYNEQFF
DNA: TGCAGTGCTAGCCCCCTAGCGGGGGGAATCTCCTACAATGAGCAGTTCTTC

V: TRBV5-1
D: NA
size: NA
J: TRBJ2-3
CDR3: CASSLEGRADTQYF
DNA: TGCGCCAGCAGCTTGGAGGGTAGGGCAGATACGCAGTATTTT

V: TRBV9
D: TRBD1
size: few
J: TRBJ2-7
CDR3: CASSVHTGDREQYF
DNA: TGTGCCAGCAGCGTTCATACAGGGGATCGCGAGCAGTACTTC

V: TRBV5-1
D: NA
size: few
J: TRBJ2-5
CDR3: CASNPLGEETQYF
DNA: TGCGCCAGCAACCCTTTAGGCGAAGAGACCCAGTACTTC

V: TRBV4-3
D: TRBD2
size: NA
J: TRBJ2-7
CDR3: CASSQDLDGRGTYEQYF
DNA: TGCGCCAGCAGCCAGGATCTTGACGGGAGGGGCACCTACGAGCAGTACTTC

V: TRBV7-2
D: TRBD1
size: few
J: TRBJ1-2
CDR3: CASLTGGYGYTF
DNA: TGTGCCTCCCTCACAGGGGGCTATGGCTACACCTTC

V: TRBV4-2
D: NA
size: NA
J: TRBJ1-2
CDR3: CASSQPRDGYTF
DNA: TGTGCCAGCAGCCAACCCCGAGATGGCTACACCTTC

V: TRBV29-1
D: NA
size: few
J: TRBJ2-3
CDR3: CTEGDTQYF
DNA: TGTACCGAGGGGGATACGCAGTATTTT